The 8 T cell receptor beta chains below come from one sample, sequenced in a study of control samples from healthy donors and cancer patients. Clones were read by immunoSEQ multiplex PCR, and TCRdb kept only the in-frame ones, dropping some. The repertoire holds over 100,000 clones, with roughly 91% as singletons. Sequenced: blood. The receptors come from a woman aged 45-60 years in good health.

The chain is built from TRBV7-9 and TRBJ1-1, with no clear D. Per the germline V gene, CDR1 is SEHNR and CDR2 is FQNEAQ (reference sequence). V lost 2 bases and J lost 1, with 5 bases in between. The length of the CDR3 is 13 residues. The CDR3 DNA follows: TGTGCCAGCAGCTTAACGGAGAACACTGAAGCTTTCTTT. Translated, it gives CASSLTENTEAFF.

This chain connects TRBV3-1 (or the pseudogene TRBV3-2) to TRBJ1-3; 8 bases align to TRBD1. The CDR3 length is 19 residues. Germline lookup yields CDR1 LGHDT and CDR2 YNNKEL (reference sequence). V lost 1 base and J lost 1; bases outside the gene matches: 12. The CDR3 loop is CASSQVGLTGDFSGNTIYF. In DNA form, the CDR3 reads TGTGCCAGCAGCCAAGTCGGCCTGACAGGGGATTTTTCTGGAAACACCATATATTTT.

The chain links TRBV20-1 to TRBJ2-1; D is unclear. V lost 3 bases, J lost 4 bases, and 4 bases lay in between. Per the germline V gene, CDR1 is DFQATT and CDR2 is SNEGSKA (reference sequence). The CDR3 has 11 amino acids. The DNA for the CDR3 is TGCAGTGCTAGTCAATACAATGAGCAGTTCTTC. This codes for CSASQYNEQFF.

The rearrangement links TRBV27 to TRBJ2-6, with D possibly TRBD1 on 5 matching bases. Trimming shortened V by 10 bases and J by 7 bases, and 23 bases separated the two germline ends. CDR1 is MNHEY, CDR2 SMNVEV, per germline (reference sequence). The CDR3 is 16 residues long. The CDR3 sequence: CATPGVPGNFANVLTF. For the CDR3, the DNA is TGTGCCACCCCGGGCGTGCCAGGGAATTTCGCCAACGTCCTGACTTTC.

The V gene is TRBV3-1 (or the pseudogene TRBV3-2), the J gene TRBJ1-4; no clear D. In germline, CDR1 is LGHDT, CDR2 YNNKEL (reference sequence). The CDR3 runs to 15 residues. Trimming removed 4 bases at V and 0 bases at J, with 9 bases between. CDR3 sequence (DNA): TGTGCCAGCAGCCCCGCTGCTGCAACTAATGAAAAACTGTTTTTT. Translated: CASSPAAATNEKLFF.

This chain joins TRBV19 and TRBJ2-1; 11 bases align to TRBD2. Germline CDR1 LNHDA, CDR2 SQIVND (reference sequence). V shed 5 bases and J 4 bases; nucleotides not matched to a gene: 10. The CDR3 is 17 amino acids. In DNA form, the CDR3 reads TGTGCCAGTAGTCCTCAGAGCGGGACTAGCGGATACAATGAGCAGTTCTTC. This codes for CASSPQSGTSGYNEQFF.

This clone was seen just once. V usage is TRBV9 and J usage is TRBJ1-4; D remains unclear. Germline values: CDR1 SGDLS, CDR2 YYNGEE. The CDR3 is 15 amino acids. With 0 bases removed from V and 4 bases from J, the gap between germline ends came to 10 bases. The CDR3 nucleotides read TGTGCCAGCAGCGTAGAGTGGGCTGGTAATGAAAAACTGTTTTTT. This codes for CASSVEWAGNEKLFF.

The chain joins TRBV20-1 to TRBJ1-2, with 8 bases fitting TRBD1. The CDR3 length is 14 residues. Losses at the gene ends were 3 bases for V and 4 bases for J; bases not matched to a gene: 7. Per the germline V gene, CDR1 is DFQATT and CDR2 is SNEGSKA (reference sequence). The CDR3 DNA sequence: TGCAGTGCTAGTGCCAGGGGGCTGATCTATGGCTACACCTTC. This encodes CSASARGLIYGYTF.